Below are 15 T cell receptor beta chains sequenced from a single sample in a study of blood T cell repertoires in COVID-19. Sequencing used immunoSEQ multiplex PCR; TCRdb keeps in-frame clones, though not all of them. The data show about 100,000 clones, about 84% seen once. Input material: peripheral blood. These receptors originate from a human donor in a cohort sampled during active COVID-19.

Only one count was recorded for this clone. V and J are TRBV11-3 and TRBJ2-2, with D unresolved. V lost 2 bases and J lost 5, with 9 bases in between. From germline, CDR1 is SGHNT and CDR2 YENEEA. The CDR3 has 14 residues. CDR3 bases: TGTGCCAGCAGCTTAACAGCCTCGACCGGGGAGCTGTTTTTT. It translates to CASSLTASTGELFF.

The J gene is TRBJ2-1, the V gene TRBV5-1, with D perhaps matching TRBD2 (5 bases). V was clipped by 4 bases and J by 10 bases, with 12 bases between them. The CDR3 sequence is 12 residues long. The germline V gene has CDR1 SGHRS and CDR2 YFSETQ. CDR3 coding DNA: TGCGCCAGCAGCCCCCGAGGGCTGGAGCAGTTCTTC. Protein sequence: CASSPRGLEQFF.

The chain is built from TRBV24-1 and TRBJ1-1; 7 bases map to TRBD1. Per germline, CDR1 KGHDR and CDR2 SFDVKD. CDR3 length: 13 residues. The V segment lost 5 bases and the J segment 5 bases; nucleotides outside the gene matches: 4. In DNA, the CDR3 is TGTGCCACCAGTGTAGGGGGCCGGACTGAAGCTTTCTTT. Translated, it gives CATSVGGRTEAFF.

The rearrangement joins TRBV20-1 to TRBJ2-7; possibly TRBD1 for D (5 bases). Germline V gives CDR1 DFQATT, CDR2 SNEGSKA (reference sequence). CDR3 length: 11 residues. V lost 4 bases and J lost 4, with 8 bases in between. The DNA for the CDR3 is TGCAGTGCTACAGGGTTGTACGAGCAGTACTTC. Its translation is CSATGLYEQYF.

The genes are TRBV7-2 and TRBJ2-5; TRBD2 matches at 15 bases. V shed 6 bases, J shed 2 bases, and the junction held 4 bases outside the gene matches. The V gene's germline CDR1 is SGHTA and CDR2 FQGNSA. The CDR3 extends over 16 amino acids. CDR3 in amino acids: CASREGLAGGQETQYF. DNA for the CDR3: TGTGCCAGCAGGGAAGGACTAGCGGGGGGGCAAGAGACCCAGTACTTC.

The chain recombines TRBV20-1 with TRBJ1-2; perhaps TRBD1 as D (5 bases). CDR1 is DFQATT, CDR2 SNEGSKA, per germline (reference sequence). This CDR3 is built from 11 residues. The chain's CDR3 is CRGLGGAGYTF. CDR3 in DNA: TGCAGAGGGCTGGGAGGGGCTGGCTACACCTTC.

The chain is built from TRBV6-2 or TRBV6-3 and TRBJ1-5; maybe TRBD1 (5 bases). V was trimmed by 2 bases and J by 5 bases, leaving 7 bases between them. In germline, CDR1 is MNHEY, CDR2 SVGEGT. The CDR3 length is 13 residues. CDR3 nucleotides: TGTGCCAGCAGTTACAGGGGCTATCAGCCCCAGCATTTT. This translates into CASSYRGYQPQHF.

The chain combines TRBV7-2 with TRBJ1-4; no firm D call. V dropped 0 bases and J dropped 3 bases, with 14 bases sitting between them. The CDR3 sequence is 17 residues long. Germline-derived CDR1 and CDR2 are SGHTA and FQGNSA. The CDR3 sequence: CASSLALPRAANEKLFF. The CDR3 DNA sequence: TGTGCCAGCAGCTTAGCGCTACCGAGGGCAGCTAATGAAAAACTGTTTTTT.

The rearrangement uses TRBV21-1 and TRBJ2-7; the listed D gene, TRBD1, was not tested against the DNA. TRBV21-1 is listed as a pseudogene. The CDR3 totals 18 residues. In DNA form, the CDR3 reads TGTGCCAGCAGCCACTCGCGACGACAGCCGGTGAGCTCCTACGAGCAGTACTTC. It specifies CASSHSRRQPVSSYEQYF.

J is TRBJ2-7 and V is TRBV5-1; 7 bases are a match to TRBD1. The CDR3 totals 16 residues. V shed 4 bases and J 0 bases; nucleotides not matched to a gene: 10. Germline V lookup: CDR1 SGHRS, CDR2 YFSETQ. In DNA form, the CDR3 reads TGCGCCAGCAGCCTGGTCGTTGGGACAGTCTCCTACGAGCAGTACTTC. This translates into CASSLVVGTVSYEQYF.

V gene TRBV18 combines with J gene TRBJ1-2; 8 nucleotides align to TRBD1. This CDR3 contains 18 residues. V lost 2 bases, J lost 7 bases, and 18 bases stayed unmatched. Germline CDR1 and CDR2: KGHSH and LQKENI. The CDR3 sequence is CASSPLTQGASIPSGYTF. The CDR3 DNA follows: TGTGCCAGCTCACCATTAACGCAGGGGGCGAGTATTCCAAGTGGCTACACCTTC.

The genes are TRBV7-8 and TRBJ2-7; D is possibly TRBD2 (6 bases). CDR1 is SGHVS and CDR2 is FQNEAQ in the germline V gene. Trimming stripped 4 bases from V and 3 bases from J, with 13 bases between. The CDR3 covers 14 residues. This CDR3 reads CASSYRDLVYEQYF. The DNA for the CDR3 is TGTGCCAGCAGCTACCGGGACTTGGTCTACGAGCAGTACTTC.

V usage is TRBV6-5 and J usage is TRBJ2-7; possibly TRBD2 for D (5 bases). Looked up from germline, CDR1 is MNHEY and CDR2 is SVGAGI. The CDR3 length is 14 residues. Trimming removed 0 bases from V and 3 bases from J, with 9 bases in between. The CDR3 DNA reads TGTGCCAGCAGTTACTCAGGCGGGTACTACGAGCAGTACTTC. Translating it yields CASSYSGGYYEQYF.

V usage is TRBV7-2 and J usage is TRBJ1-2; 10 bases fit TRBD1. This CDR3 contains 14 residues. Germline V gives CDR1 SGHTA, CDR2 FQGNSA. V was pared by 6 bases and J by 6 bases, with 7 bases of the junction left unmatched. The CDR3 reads CASRAAGQGDGYTF. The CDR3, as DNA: TGTGCCAGCAGGGCGGCCGGACAGGGGGATGGCTACACCTTC.

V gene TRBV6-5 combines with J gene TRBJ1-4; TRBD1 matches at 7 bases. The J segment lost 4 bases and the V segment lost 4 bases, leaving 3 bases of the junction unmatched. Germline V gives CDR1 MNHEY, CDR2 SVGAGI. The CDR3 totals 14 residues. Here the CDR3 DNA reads TGTGCCAGCAGTTGGGGACAGAATAATGAAAAACTGTTTTTT. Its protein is CASSWGQNNEKLFF.